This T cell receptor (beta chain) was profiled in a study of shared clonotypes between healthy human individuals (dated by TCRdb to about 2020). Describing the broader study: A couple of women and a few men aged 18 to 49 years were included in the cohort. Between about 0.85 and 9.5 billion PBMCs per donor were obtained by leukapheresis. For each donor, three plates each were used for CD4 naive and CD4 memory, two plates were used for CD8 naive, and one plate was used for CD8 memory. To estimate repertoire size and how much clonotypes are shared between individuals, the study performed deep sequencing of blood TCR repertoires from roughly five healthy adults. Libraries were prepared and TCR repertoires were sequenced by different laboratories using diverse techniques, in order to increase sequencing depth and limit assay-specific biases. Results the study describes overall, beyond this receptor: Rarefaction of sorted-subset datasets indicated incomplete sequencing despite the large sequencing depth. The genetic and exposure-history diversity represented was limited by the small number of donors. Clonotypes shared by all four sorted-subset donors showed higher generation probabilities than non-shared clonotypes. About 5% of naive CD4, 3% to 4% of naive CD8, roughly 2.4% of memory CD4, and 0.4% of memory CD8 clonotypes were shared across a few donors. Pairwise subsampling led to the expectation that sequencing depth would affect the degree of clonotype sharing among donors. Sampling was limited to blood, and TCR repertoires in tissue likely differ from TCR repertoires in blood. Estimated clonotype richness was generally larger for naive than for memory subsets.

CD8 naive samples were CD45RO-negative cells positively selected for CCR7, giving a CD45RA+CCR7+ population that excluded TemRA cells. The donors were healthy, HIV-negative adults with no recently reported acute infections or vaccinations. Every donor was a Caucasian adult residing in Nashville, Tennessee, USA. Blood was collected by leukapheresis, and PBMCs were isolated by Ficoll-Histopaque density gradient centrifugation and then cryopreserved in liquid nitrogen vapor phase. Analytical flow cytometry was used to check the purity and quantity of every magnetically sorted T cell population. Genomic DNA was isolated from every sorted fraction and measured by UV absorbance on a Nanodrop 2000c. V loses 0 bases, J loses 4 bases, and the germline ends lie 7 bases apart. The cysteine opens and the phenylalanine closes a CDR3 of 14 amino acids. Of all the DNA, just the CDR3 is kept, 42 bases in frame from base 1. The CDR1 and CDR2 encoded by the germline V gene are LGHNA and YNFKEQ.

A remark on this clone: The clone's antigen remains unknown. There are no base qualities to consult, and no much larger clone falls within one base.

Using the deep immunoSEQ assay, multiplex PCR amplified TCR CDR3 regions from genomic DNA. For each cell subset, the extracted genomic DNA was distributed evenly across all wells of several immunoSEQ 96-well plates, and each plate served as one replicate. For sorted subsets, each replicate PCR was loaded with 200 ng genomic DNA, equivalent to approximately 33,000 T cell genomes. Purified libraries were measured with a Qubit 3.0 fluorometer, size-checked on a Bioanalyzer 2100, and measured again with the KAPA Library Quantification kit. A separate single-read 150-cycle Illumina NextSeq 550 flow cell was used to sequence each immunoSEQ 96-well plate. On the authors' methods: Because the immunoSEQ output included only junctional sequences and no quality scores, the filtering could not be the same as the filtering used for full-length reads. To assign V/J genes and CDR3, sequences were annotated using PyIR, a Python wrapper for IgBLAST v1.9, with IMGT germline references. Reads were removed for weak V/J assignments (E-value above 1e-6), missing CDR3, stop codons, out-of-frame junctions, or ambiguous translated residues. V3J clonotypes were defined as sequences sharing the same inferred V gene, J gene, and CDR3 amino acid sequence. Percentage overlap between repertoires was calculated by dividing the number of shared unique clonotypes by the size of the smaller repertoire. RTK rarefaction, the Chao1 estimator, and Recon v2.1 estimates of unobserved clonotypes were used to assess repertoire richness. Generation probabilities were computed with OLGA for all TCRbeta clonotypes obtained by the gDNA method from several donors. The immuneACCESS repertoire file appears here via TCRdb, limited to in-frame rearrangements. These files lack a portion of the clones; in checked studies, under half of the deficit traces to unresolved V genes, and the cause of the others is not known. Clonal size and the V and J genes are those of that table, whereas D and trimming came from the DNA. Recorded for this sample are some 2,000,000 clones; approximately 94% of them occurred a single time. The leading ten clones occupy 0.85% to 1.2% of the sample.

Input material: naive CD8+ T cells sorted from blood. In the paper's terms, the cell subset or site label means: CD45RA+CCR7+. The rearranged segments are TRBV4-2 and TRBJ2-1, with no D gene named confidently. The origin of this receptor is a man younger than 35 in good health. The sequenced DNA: TGTGCCAGCAGCCAAGATTTGGGATACAATGAGCAGTTCTTC. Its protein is CASSQDLGYNEQFF.